Each of the 25 T cell receptor beta chains below was sequenced from the same sample in a study of blood T cell repertoires in COVID-19. Method: immunoSEQ multiplex PCR; TCRdb's copy keeps in-frame clones and lacks some. Of about 400,000 clones listed, more than 75% are singletons. The specimen was PBMCs or T cells enriched from blood (not recorded which). Receptors originate from a man aged 35-49 years in a cohort exposed to, infected with or recovered from COVID-19 (not recorded which).

The chain uses TRBV27 and TRBJ2-7; 13 bases match TRBD2. After removal of 0 bases from V and 3 bases from J, the junction contained 5 bases not matched to a gene. This CDR3 region has 17 residues. Germline V gives CDR1 MNHEY, CDR2 SMNVEV (reference sequence). The CDR3 coding sequence is TGTGCCAGCAGTTTATCGGCCGGACTAGCGGGAGACTACGAGCAGTACTTC. Amino acid sequence: CASSLSAGLAGDYEQYF.

The rearrangement links TRBV6-5 to TRBJ1-4, with 9 bases that match TRBD1. CDR1 is MNHEY, CDR2 SVGAGI, per germline. Unmatched junction bases numbered 4, after V lost 7 bases and J lost 4 bases. The CDR3 contains 14 residues. CDR3 sequence: CASKGQGFNEKLFF. The CDR3 nucleotides read TGTGCCAGCAAGGGACAGGGATTTAATGAAAAACTGTTTTTT.

The genes are TRBV28 and TRBJ1-2; 10 nucleotides agree with TRBD1. The J segment lost 3 bases and the V segment lost 7 bases, leaving 5 bases of the junction unmatched. The germline gives CDR1 MDHEN, CDR2 SYDVKM. The CDR3 consists of 14 residues. The CDR3 nucleotides read TGTGCCAGCAAGGGGACAGGGGCCCACTATGGCTACACCTTC. Translated, it gives CASKGTGAHYGYTF.

The V and J genes are TRBV3-1 (or the pseudogene TRBV3-2) and TRBJ2-1; 8 bases align to TRBD2. Germline V gene sequence: CDR1 LGHDT, CDR2 YNNKEL (reference sequence). The CDR3 length is 16 residues. V was pared by 4 bases and J by 1 base, with 6 bases of the junction left unmatched. The CDR3 DNA follows: TGTGCCAGCAGCCCGCTAGCGGGTACTTCCTACAATGAGCAGTTCTTC. This sequence encodes CASSPLAGTSYNEQFF.

V and J are TRBV3-1 (or the pseudogene TRBV3-2) and TRBJ1-3; D is uncertain. Trimming took 5 bases from V and 9 from J, leaving 11 bases between them. The CDR3 is 12 amino acids. Germline CDR1 reads LGHDT; CDR2 reads YNNKEL (reference sequence). Here the CDR3 reads CASSYQVGTIYF. Here the CDR3 DNA reads TGTGCCAGCAGCTACCAGGTCGGCACCATATATTTT.

This rearrangement joins TRBV3-1 (or the pseudogene TRBV3-2) to TRBJ1-4; unclear D gene. The CDR3 consists of 17 residues. V shed 5 bases and J shed 0 bases, with 16 bases lying between them. The germline gives CDR1 LGHDT, CDR2 YNNKEL (reference sequence). The CDR3 loop is CASSSQRYLATNEKLFF. The DNA of the CDR3 is TGTGCCAGCAGCTCCCAGCGGTACCTTGCAACTAATGAAAAACTGTTTTTT.

This clone was seen a few times. J is TRBJ2-2 and V is TRBV6-5; no clear D gene. With 6 bases removed from V and 3 bases from J, the gap between germline ends came to 11 bases. CDR3 size: 14 residues. From germline, CDR1 is MNHEY and CDR2 SVGAGI. CDR3: CASRPGMDTGELFF. CDR3 DNA sequence: TGTGCCAGCAGGCCAGGCATGGACACCGGGGAGCTGTTTTTT.

The V gene is TRBV6-1, the J gene TRBJ2-1, with 9 bases identical to TRBD1. V shed 3 bases, J shed 3 bases, and the junction held 12 bases outside the gene matches. CDR3 length: 18 amino acids. Germline values: CDR1 MNHNS, CDR2 SASEGT. In DNA, the CDR3 is TGTGCCAGCAGTGAGTTCTTGAAGACGACAGGGGGCTACAATGAGCAGTTCTTC. Translating it yields CASSEFLKTTGGYNEQFF.

The chain is built from TRBV10-3 and TRBJ1-5; D not certain. This CDR3 is 16 amino acids long. The ends were cut back, 0 bases at V and 2 bases at J, with 11 bases in the middle. Germline lookup yields CDR1 ENHRY and CDR2 SYGVKD. The CDR3 is CAISESGGRGNQPQHF. Written as DNA, the CDR3 is TGTGCCATCAGTGAGTCTGGCGGGAGAGGCAATCAGCCCCAGCATTTT.

This chain joins TRBV10-3 and TRBJ2-1, with 8 bases that match TRBD2. Germline trimming cut 4 bases from V and 8 bases from J; bases unmatched to any gene: 7. This CDR3 is built from 14 residues. Germline V gene sequence: CDR1 ENHRY, CDR2 SYGVKD. The CDR3 protein is CAISAQREQDEQFF. The CDR3 coding sequence is TGTGCCATCAGTGCACAGCGGGAGCAGGATGAGCAGTTCTTC.

The rearrangement links TRBV11-2 to TRBJ2-5; 12 nucleotides agree with TRBD1. V shed 6 bases, J shed 4 bases, and the junction held 6 bases outside the gene matches. Per the germline V gene, CDR1 is SGHAT and CDR2 is FQNNGV. CDR3 length equals 15 residues. The CDR3 DNA sequence: TGTGCCAGCAGTCCCGGGACAGGGGGCAGAGAGACCCAGTACTTC. This translates into CASSPGTGGRETQYF.

This clone was recorded only once. The CDR3 region has the DNA TGCGCCAGCAGCCCGGAAGCGGGAGGGTCGTATGAGCAGTTCTTC. Its translation: CASSPEAGGSYEQFF. This sequence joins TRBV5-1 and TRBJ2-1; TRBD2 aligns across 10 bases. The CDR3 consists of 15 residues. Germline CDR1 and CDR2: SGHRS and YFSETQ. With 4 bases clipped from V and 8 bases from J, the junction kept 9 bases outside the gene matches.

The V gene is TRBV5-1, the J gene TRBJ1-4, with a weak D call TRBD1 (6 bases). Germline assignment: CDR1 SGHRS and CDR2 YFSETQ. V lost 4 bases to trimming and J lost 0 bases, with 13 bases between them. This CDR3 has 16 residues. Here the CDR3 DNA reads TGCGCCAGCAGCCCAGTGGGGACAACAACTAATGAAAAACTGTTTTTT. Its protein is CASSPVGTTTNEKLFF.

The chain joins TRBV6-2 or TRBV6-3 to TRBJ1-2; 8 bases agree with TRBD1. The CDR3 has 13 amino acids. CDR1 and CDR2 from the germline V gene are MNHEY and SVGEGT. Trimming cost V 4 bases and J 8 bases; bases outside gene matches: 6. The CDR3 bases are TGTGCCAGCAGTTCCACCGGGACAGGAGGCTACACCTTC. It yields the protein CASSSTGTGGYTF.

V gene TRBV18 combines with J gene TRBJ2-5; D perhaps matches TRBD2 (7 bases). V was trimmed by 7 bases and J by 4 bases, leaving 16 bases between them. This CDR3 comprises 14 residues. Looked up from germline, CDR1 is KGHSH and CDR2 is LQKENI. Here the CDR3 DNA reads TGTGCCAGCTTCAACACGGGGGGCCTAGAGACCCAGTACTTC. As protein: CASFNTGGLETQYF.

The rearrangement joins TRBV29-1 to TRBJ1-5; 8 positions agree with TRBD1. The CDR3 consists of 14 residues. V was clipped by 6 bases and J by 2 bases; unmatched bases: 6. Germline CDR1 SQVTM, CDR2 ANQGSEA. CDR3 amino acids: CSVTETGGNQPQHF. The CDR3 region has the DNA TGCAGCGTGACCGAGACAGGGGGCAATCAGCCCCAGCATTTT.

The table lists this clone with a few counts. The chain is built from TRBV30 and TRBJ2-7, with no clear D. The V gene lost 2 bases and the J gene lost 4 bases, with 9 bases spanning the gap. The germline V gene has CDR1 GTSNPN and CDR2 SVGIG (reference sequence). This CDR3 is 12 amino acids long. CDR3 nucleotide sequence: TGTGCCTGGAGTCAATCTAGTTACGAGCAGTACTTC. This translates into CAWSQSSYEQYF.

This chain joins TRBV18 and TRBJ2-7, with no clear D. The CDR3 runs 13 residues. The V end lost 1 base, the J end lost 5 bases, and 9 bases lay between the germline ends. Germline CDR1 KGHSH, CDR2 LQKENI. The CDR3 DNA sequence: TGTGCCAGCTCACCACGAGGTCTTAACGAGCAGTACTTC. Encoded protein: CASSPRGLNEQYF.

This clone was observed a few times. The V gene is TRBV11-2, the J gene TRBJ2-1; TRBD2 aligns across 7 bases. CDR3 size: 15 residues. Trimming removed 1 base from V and 0 bases from J; junction bases left unmatched: 0. Germline lookup yields CDR1 SGHAT and CDR2 FQNNGV. In DNA form, the CDR3 reads TGTGCCAGCAGCTTAGGCGGGAGCTCCTACAATGAGCAGTTCTTC. Translation gives CASSLGGSSYNEQFF.

The chain uses TRBV3-1 (or the pseudogene TRBV3-2) and TRBJ2-1, with a possible D match to TRBD1 (5 bases). Germline CDR1 reads LGHDT; CDR2 reads YNNKEL (reference sequence). The CDR3 covers 13 residues. Trimming cost V 3 bases and J 10 bases, with 13 bases left between them. CDR3 nucleotide sequence: TGTGCCAGCAGCCATCAACAGGATACCGAGCAGTTCTTC. Its protein product is CASSHQQDTEQFF.

The genes are TRBV28 and TRBJ1-5, with unresolved D. V was clipped by 2 bases and J by 1 base, with 12 bases between them. The CDR3 runs to 16 residues. CDR1 and CDR2 (germline): MDHEN, SYDVKM. CDR3 nucleotide sequence: TGTGCCAGCAGTTTAGGCGGGGTGAACAGCAATCAGCCCCAGCATTTT. It specifies CASSLGGVNSNQPQHF.

This clone was seen only once. This chain uses TRBV21-1 with TRBJ2-3; the D call of TRBD2 is as the table states it, not checked on the DNA. TRBV21-1 is a listed pseudogene. The CDR3 sequence is 18 residues long. CDR3 protein: CASSKGGLAGTFTDTQYF. The CDR3 region has the DNA TGTGCCAGCAGCAAAGGAGGTCTAGCGGGGACCTTCACAGATACGCAGTATTTT.

The V and J genes are TRBV4-2 and TRBJ2-1; TRBD2 matches at 16 bases. The CDR3 spans 15 residues. CDR1 is LGHNA and CDR2 is YNFKEQ in the germline V gene. V lost 5 bases, J lost 8 bases, and 3 bases stayed unmatched. CDR3 amino acids: CASSTGTSGRDEQFF. CDR3 in DNA: TGTGCCAGCAGCACCGGGACTAGCGGGAGGGATGAGCAGTTCTTC.

The chain combines TRBV6-5 with TRBJ1-4; D might be TRBD1 (6 bases). Trimming took off 8 bases at V and 8 bases at J, with 15 bases between the two ends. This CDR3 has 13 amino acids. The V gene's germline CDR1 is MNHEY and CDR2 SVGAGI. CDR3: CASLAGAWEKLFF. As DNA, the CDR3 is TGTGCCAGCTTGGCGGGGGCGTGGGAAAAACTGTTTTTT.

The V call is TRBV13, the J call TRBJ2-1, with unresolved D. This CDR3 contains 15 residues. Trimming pared 1 base from V and 1 base from J, leaving 8 bases between. Per germline, CDR1 PRHDT and CDR2 FYEKMQ (reference sequence). CDR3 protein: CASSLDQVSYNEQFF. The CDR3 DNA reads TGTGCCAGCAGCTTAGATCAGGTGTCCTACAATGAGCAGTTCTTC.